Presented here are 7 T cell receptor beta chains from one specimen sequenced in a study of shared clonotypes between healthy human individuals (TCRdb year 2020). For the CD8 naive samples, CD45RO-negative cells were positively selected for CCR7, yielding a CD45RA+CCR7+ population from which TemRA cells were excluded. Library method: the immunoSEQ multiplex PCR assay. TCRdb's version of the immuneACCESS table is confined to in-frame rearrangements and falls short of the full clone set. An unresolved V gene accounts for under half of the shortfall where checked; the remainder is of unknown origin. This sample has under 850,000 clones in its table, and approximately 92% of those were observed once. The ten largest clones take up around 24% of the sample. The sequencing input was naive CD8+ T cells sorted from blood. The cell subset or site label of this sample denotes: CD45RA+CCR7+. Every receptor here comes from a man aged 25-40 years in good health.

The V call is TRBV4-2, the J call TRBJ2-5; possible D gene TRBD2, 8 bases. With 1 base removed from V and 5 bases from J, the gap between germline ends came to 35 bases. The CDR3 runs 22 residues. CDR1 and CDR2 (germline): LGHNA, YNFKEQ. This chain's CDR3 is CASSQVGGGGTNRGRWWETQYF. The CDR3 coding sequence is TGTGCCAGCAGCCAAGTTGGAGGAGGGGGCACCAACCGCGGGAGGTGGTGGGAGACCCAGTACTTC.

The chain employs TRBV6-4 and TRBJ1-2; 8 bases line up with TRBD1. CDR3 length equals 13 residues. Germline CDR1 and CDR2: MRHNA and SNTAGT. The ends lost 6 bases at V and 4 bases at J; junction bases unmatched: 4. CDR3 protein: CASRAGQGYGYTF. The CDR3 coding sequence is TGTGCCAGCAGAGCTGGACAGGGCTATGGCTACACCTTC.

This chain uses TRBV4-1 with TRBJ2-1; 7 bases are a match to TRBD2. This CDR3 comprises 15 residues. Germline CDR1 MGHRA, CDR2 YSYEKL. V gave up 3 bases and J gave up 5 bases; unmatched junction bases: 7. The chain's CDR3 is CASSHGSSGNNEQFF. The CDR3 region has the DNA TGCGCCAGCAGCCACGGATCTAGCGGCAACAATGAGCAGTTCTTC.

The chain employs TRBV6-1 and TRBJ2-5; 7 bases match TRBD2. The CDR3 covers 14 residues. With 7 bases clipped from V and 5 bases from J, the junction kept 10 bases outside the gene matches. CDR1 and CDR2 (germline): MNHNS, SASEGT. The CDR3 region has the DNA TGTGCCAGCACCTCTGGGGGGGGATGGGAGACCCAGTACTTC. The encoded protein is CASTSGGGWETQYF.

The chain uses TRBV5-4 and TRBJ2-7; D is tentatively TRBD1 or TRBD2 (6 bases each). This CDR3 is 13 amino acids long. Germline assignment: CDR1 SGHNT and CDR2 YYREEE (reference sequence). Trimming cost V 4 bases and J 2 bases, with 10 bases left between them. CDR3 sequence (DNA): TGTGCCAGCAGCGAGGGGGGTCCCTACGAGCAGTACTTC. Translating gives CASSEGGPYEQYF.

The chain couples TRBV19 to TRBJ2-1, with unresolved D. CDR1 and CDR2 (germline): LNHDA, SQIVND (reference sequence). The V and J ends lost 1 base and 4 bases respectively, with 8 bases between them. This CDR3 comprises 14 residues. The CDR3 DNA reads as TGTGCCAGTAGTATAGGACACGCATACAATGAGCAGTTCTTC. Translation gives CASSIGHAYNEQFF.

The chain has TRBV6-5 and TRBJ2-7; the D call may be TRBD1 or TRBD2 (6 bases each). CDR3 size: 15 residues. Germline V lookup: CDR1 MNHEY, CDR2 SVGAGI. V gave up 5 bases and J gave up 6 bases, with 20 bases separating them. Here the CDR3 reads CASSQRGAGWGEQYF. The CDR3 DNA reads TGTGCCAGCAGTCAAAGGGGGGCAGGTTGGGGCGAGCAGTACTTC.